This paragraph covers one T cell receptor (beta chain) sequence. Its antigen is currently unknown. Profiling relied on immunoSEQ multiplex PCR, and the TCRdb table lists in-frame clones only, not all of them. The sample has fewer than 150,000 clones; approximately 86% are singletons. The sample is drawn from a study of T cell responses to AZD1222 COVID-19 vaccine. Study summary: Second-dose intervals near 4 or 12 weeks were combined.

Study results and caveats: Vaccine-associated CD4 TCRs spanned spike, dominant at 160-218 and 743-854. It should be noted that donors were predominantly white British and more often female, and clonal diversity was possibly underestimated. Two AZD1222 doses significantly raised spike-specific TCR breadth and depth over controls.

The sequence came from an adult in good health. The sample here was peripheral blood, taken on day 0 of AZD1222 vaccination.

The CDR3: CASSFGGAGYTEAFF. The CDR3 region has the DNA TGTGCCAGCAGTTTTGGAGGGGCCGGGTACACTGAAGCTTTCTTT. The chain recombines TRBV28 with TRBJ1-1; D may be TRBD1 (5 bases). V lost 3 bases to trimming and J lost 3 bases, with 14 bases between them. The CDR3 runs to 15 residues. Germline V gives CDR1 MDHEN, CDR2 SYDVKM.